The 23 T cell receptor beta chains presented below share a single source sample, sequenced in a study of blood T cell repertoires in COVID-19. Sequenced by immunoSEQ multiplex PCR; TCRdb stores in-frame clones only, minus some. The sample contains nearly 100,000 clones, approximately 86% of which appear only once. Input material: peripheral blood. These receptors originate from a man older than 75 with acute or convalescent COVID-19.

This chain connects TRBV9 to TRBJ1-2, with 8 bases fitting TRBD1. Germline lookup yields CDR1 SGDLS and CDR2 YYNGEE. CDR3 size: 15 residues. V dropped 2 bases and J dropped 6; count of bases not matched to a gene: 9. The DNA for the CDR3 is TGTGCCAGCAGCGTCAACACAGGGGGGCAACATGGCTACACCTTC. It encodes CASSVNTGGQHGYTF. Variable domain in full (rest from reference TRBV9 and TRBJ1-2): DSGVTQTPKHLITATGQRVTLRCSPRSGDLSVYWYQQSLDQGLQFLIQYYNGEERAKGNILERFSAQQFPDLHSELNLSSLELGDSALYFCASSVNTGGQHGYTFGSGTRLTVV.

The chain joins TRBV6-1 to TRBJ1-5, with D tentatively TRBD1 (6 bases). The germline V gene has CDR1 MNHNS and CDR2 SASEGT. This CDR3 contains 14 residues. V dropped 5 bases and J dropped 2 bases, with 10 bases sitting between them. For the CDR3, the DNA is TGTGCCAGCAGTTATTCAGGGGGCAATCAGCCCCAGCATTTT. This translates into CASSYSGGNQPQHF.

The chain employs TRBV21-1 and TRBJ2-2; the DNA was not compared with TRBD2, the D call given in the table. TRBV21-1 is classified as a pseudogene. The CDR3 contains 18 residues. The CDR3 DNA sequence: TGTGCCAGCAGCAACGCCCTAGCGGGAGGGGCCATGTTTGGGGAGCTGTTTTTT. It codes for CASSNALAGGAMFGELFF.

This clone was detected once. The rearrangement uses TRBV11-2 and TRBJ2-1, with 9 bases identical to TRBD1. There are 15 residues in the CDR3. From germline, CDR1 is SGHAT and CDR2 FQNNGV. Trimming removed 5 bases from V and 4 bases from J; junction bases left unmatched: 6. The CDR3, as DNA: TGTGCCAGCAGCCGAACAGGGGGCTTATACAATGAGCAGTTCTTC. This translates into CASSRTGGLYNEQFF. Full variable domain (outside the CDR3, taken from reference TRBV11-2 and TRBJ2-1): EAGVAQSPRYKIIEKRQSVAFWCNPISGHATLYWYQQILGQGPKLLIQFQNNGVVDDSQLPKDRFSAERLKGVDSTLKIQPAKLEDSAVYLCASSRTGGLYNEQFFGPGTRLTVL.

This chain links TRBV6-5 with TRBJ2-3, with a possible D match to TRBD2 (6 bases). The V end was cut by 0 bases, the J end by 2 bases, with 12 bases between. This CDR3 is 16 amino acids long. The germline V gene encodes CDR1 MNHEY and CDR2 SVGAGI. Here the CDR3 reads CASSYSSAGSTDTQYF. The CDR3 nucleotides are TGTGCCAGCAGTTACTCATCGGCGGGATCCACAGATACGCAGTATTTT.

V is TRBV5-4 and J is TRBJ2-1, with 8 bases fitting TRBD2. J lost 7 bases, V lost 1 base, and 4 bases had no gene match. Per germline, CDR1 SGHNT and CDR2 YYREEE (reference sequence). This CDR3 is built from 14 residues. The CDR3 loop reads CASSLPGGLNEQFF. The CDR3 nucleotides are TGTGCCAGCAGCTTGCCGGGAGGGCTTAATGAGCAGTTCTTC.

The V call is TRBV3-1 (or the pseudogene TRBV3-2), the J call TRBJ1-4, with D maybe TRBD1 (6 bases). Trimming left V 3 bases short and J 7 bases short, with 15 bases between. The CDR3 extends over 15 amino acids. CDR1 and CDR2 (germline): LGHDT, YNNKEL (reference sequence). The CDR3 spells CASSHGTGKGEKLFF. CDR3 coding DNA: TGTGCCAGCAGCCACGGAACAGGGAAGGGTGAAAAACTGTTTTTT.

This chain connects TRBV30 to TRBJ1-2; D gene unclear. CDR3 length: 12 residues. The germline V gene has CDR1 GTSNPN and CDR2 SVGIG (reference sequence). Trimming took off 3 bases at V and 2 bases at J, with 7 bases between the two ends. This CDR3 is CAWRGLNYGYTF. The CDR3, as DNA: TGTGCCTGGAGGGGCCTAAACTATGGCTACACCTTC.

The chain has TRBV29-1 and TRBJ2-2; perhaps TRBD1 as D (6 bases). The V gene's germline CDR1 is SQVTM and CDR2 ANQGSEA. There are 15 residues in the CDR3. V lost 6 bases to trimming and J lost 2 bases, with 16 bases between them. This CDR3 reads CSVRVTGENTGELFF. The CDR3 DNA reads TGCAGCGTGAGAGTGACAGGAGAAAACACCGGGGAGCTGTTTTTT.

This clone was counted a few times. The chain joins TRBV6-2 or TRBV6-3 to TRBJ2-2; 10 bases align to TRBD1. With V trimmed by 2 bases and J by 0 bases, 3 bases remained unmatched. Per the germline V gene, CDR1 is MNHEY and CDR2 is SVGEGT. This CDR3 is built from 17 residues. CDR3 nucleotide sequence: TGTGCCAGCAGTTACGGGGGGACAGGGGCGAACACCGGGGAGCTGTTTTTT. It translates to CASSYGGTGANTGELFF.

The V and J genes are TRBV19 and TRBJ2-3, with D tentatively TRBD1 (6 bases). V was cut by 9 bases and J by 4 bases, with 20 bases left in between. This CDR3 has 15 amino acids. Looked up from germline, CDR1 is LNHDA and CDR2 is SQIVND (reference sequence). The CDR3 protein is CASSARGFGPDTQYF. The CDR3 DNA follows: TGTGCCAGCTCCGCCAGGGGTTTTGGCCCAGATACGCAGTATTTT.

The chain joins TRBV7-9 to TRBJ1-6; possible D gene TRBD1, 6 bases. This CDR3 has 16 residues. The V end lost 5 bases, the J end lost 7 bases, and 18 bases lay between the germline ends. CDR1 and CDR2 from the germline V gene are SEHNR and FQNEAQ (reference sequence). This chain's CDR3 is CASSRTATGSNSPLHF. In DNA, the CDR3 is TGTGCCAGCAGCCGAACCGCGACAGGTTCGAATTCACCCCTCCACTTT.

This clone has just a few counts. This chain links TRBV4-2 with TRBJ2-3; 7 nucleotides agree with TRBD1. V was clipped by 0 bases and J by 4 bases; unmatched bases: 7. CDR3 size: 16 residues. Germline V gene lookup returns CDR1 LGHNA and CDR2 YNFKEQ. This CDR3 reads CASSQDQGRGPDTQYF. As DNA, the CDR3 is TGTGCCAGCAGCCAAGATCAGGGTAGGGGGCCAGATACGCAGTATTTT.

The gene calls are TRBV11-2 and TRBJ2-5, with 9 bases lining up with TRBD1. This CDR3 has 15 residues. The ends lost 7 bases at V and 5 bases at J; junction bases unmatched: 11. Looked up from germline, CDR1 is SGHAT and CDR2 is FQNNGV. The CDR3 DNA follows: TGTGCCAGCACCTTTGGCGGACAGGGGAGGGAGACCCAGTACTTC. Translating gives CASTFGGQGRETQYF.

The chain couples TRBV27 to TRBJ2-3; 12 bases are a match to TRBD2. The CDR3 covers 14 residues. CDR1 and CDR2 (germline): MNHEY, SMNVEV (reference sequence). V lost 8 bases, J lost 7 bases, and 7 bases stayed unmatched. The CDR3 loop is CASGPTSGGHTQYF. Here the CDR3 DNA reads TGTGCCAGCGGCCCGACTAGCGGGGGCCATACGCAGTATTTT.

The chain joins TRBV5-1 to TRBJ1-1; tentatively, D is TRBD1 (6 bases). Trimming removed 0 bases at V and 2 bases at J, with 8 bases between. Germline values: CDR1 SGHRS, CDR2 YFSETQ. The CDR3 length is 14 residues. The CDR3 DNA follows: TGCGCCAGCAGCTTGGGGACAGTTAACACTGAAGCTTTCTTT. Translated: CASSLGTVNTEAFF.

The chain recombines TRBV15 with TRBJ2-1; 8 nucleotides agree with TRBD2. The CDR3 extends over 17 amino acids. The germline V gene encodes CDR1 LNHNV and CDR2 YYDKDF (reference sequence). The junction had 7 bases not matched to a gene; V was cut back by 3 bases and J by 0 bases. This CDR3 reads CATSSPRLASSYNEQFF. Here the CDR3 DNA reads TGTGCCACCAGCAGTCCGAGACTAGCGAGCTCCTACAATGAGCAGTTCTTC.

V is TRBV5-1 and J is TRBJ2-3; the match to TRBD2 covers 8 bases. Germline assignment: CDR1 SGHRS and CDR2 YFSETQ. J lost 0 bases, V lost 0 bases, and 9 bases had no gene match. The CDR3 contains 18 residues. The CDR3 region is CASSLGLAGFTSTDTQYF. CDR3 in DNA: TGCGCCAGCAGCTTGGGATTAGCGGGGTTTACGAGCACAGATACGCAGTATTTT. The full variable domain, its missing parts supplied by reference TRBV5-1 and TRBJ2-3, is KAGVTQTPRYLIKTRGQQVTLSCSPISGHRSVSWYQQTPGQGLQFLFEYFSETQRNKGNFPGRFSGRQFSNSRSEMNVSTLELGDSALYLCASSLGLAGFTSTDTQYFGPGTRLTVL.

The chain carries TRBV9 and TRBJ1-1; D uncertain. The V gene lost 4 bases and the J gene lost 2 bases, with 12 bases spanning the gap. CDR1 is SGDLS and CDR2 is YYNGEE in the germline V gene. The CDR3 is 14 residues long. Written as DNA, the CDR3 is TGTGCCAGCAGCCGAGGCTCCTTCAACACTGAAGCTTTCTTT. It codes for CASSRGSFNTEAFF. Filled out from reference TRBV9 and TRBJ1-1, the complete variable domain reads DSGVTQTPKHLITATGQRVTLRCSPRSGDLSVYWYQQSLDQGLQFLIQYYNGEERAKGNILERFSAQQFPDLHSELNLSSLELGDSALYFCASSRGSFNTEAFFGQGTRLTVV.

The chain is built from TRBV5-4 and TRBJ2-4; 8 bases agree with TRBD2. CDR3 size: 17 residues. CDR1 is SGHNT and CDR2 is YYREEE in the germline V gene (reference sequence). After removal of 1 base from V and 7 bases from J, the junction contained 13 bases not matched to a gene. CDR3 nucleotides: TGTGCCAGCAGCTTGTATGTCACTAGCGGAGTCGGGAACATTCAGTACTTC. It encodes CASSLYVTSGVGNIQYF.

The chain has TRBV6-2 or TRBV6-3 and TRBJ2-7; maybe TRBD1 (5 bases). V was trimmed by 0 bases and J by 2 bases, leaving 11 bases between them. The germline gives CDR1 MNHEY, CDR2 SVGEGT. The CDR3 contains 15 residues. The CDR3 DNA reads TGTGCCAGCAGTTACTCGGACACAGATGCCTACGAGCAGTACTTC. Translated: CASSYSDTDAYEQYF.

The gene calls are TRBV2 and TRBJ2-2; 8 bases are a match to TRBD1. J was trimmed by 2 bases and V by 6 bases; bases with no gene match: 5. Germline lookup yields CDR1 SNHLY and CDR2 FYNNEI. The CDR3 spans 15 residues. CDR3 nucleotides: TGTGCCAGCAGGGGGACAGGCGCTAACACCGGGGAGCTGTTTTTT. The encoded protein is CASRGTGANTGELFF.

J is TRBJ2-1 and V is TRBV2; the match to TRBD2 covers 8 bases. Germline CDR1 SNHLY, CDR2 FYNNEI. The CDR3 is 16 amino acids. V trimming: 6 bases; J trimming: 0 bases; junction bases outside the gene matches: 7. The CDR3 spells CASSSSGLSSYNEQFF. The CDR3 DNA follows: TGTGCCAGCAGCTCTAGCGGGCTGAGCTCCTACAATGAGCAGTTCTTC.